This TCR beta chain was captured by sequencing in a study of T cell changes during pregnancy in multiple sclerosis. This CDR3 has 18 amino acids. Germline V gives CDR1 SGHDT, CDR2 YYEEEE. Trimming cost V 2 bases and J 0 bases; bases outside gene matches: 10. The data were produced by immunoSEQ multiplex PCR, yet TCRdb's version contains in-frame clones alone and is incomplete. There are some 120,000 clones in the sample; around 97% occur only once, and roughly 0.45% lies in the top ten. The specimen was peripheral blood, collected after pregnancy. The sequence derives from a female donor with multiple sclerosis, enrolled in a pregnancy study. The chain employs TRBV5-6 and TRBJ1-5; the match to TRBD1 covers 8 bases. This CDR3 reads CASSFAGTGYNSNQPQHF. CDR3 in DNA: TGTGCCAGCAGCTTTGCCGGGACAGGCTATAATAGCAATCAGCCCCAGCATTTT.